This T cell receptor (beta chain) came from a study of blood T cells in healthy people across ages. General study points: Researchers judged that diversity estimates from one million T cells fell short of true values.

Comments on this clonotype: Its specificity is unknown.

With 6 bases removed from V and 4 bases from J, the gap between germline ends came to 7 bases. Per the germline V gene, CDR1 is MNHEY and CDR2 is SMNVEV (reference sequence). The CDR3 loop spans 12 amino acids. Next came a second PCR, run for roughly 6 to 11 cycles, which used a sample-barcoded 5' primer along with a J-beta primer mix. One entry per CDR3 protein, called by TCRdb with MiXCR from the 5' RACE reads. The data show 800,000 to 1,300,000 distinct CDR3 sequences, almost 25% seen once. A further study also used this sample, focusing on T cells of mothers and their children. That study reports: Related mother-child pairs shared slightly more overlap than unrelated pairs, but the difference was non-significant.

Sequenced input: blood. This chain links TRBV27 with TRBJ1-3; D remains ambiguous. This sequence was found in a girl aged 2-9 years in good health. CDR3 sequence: CASRSPGNTIYF. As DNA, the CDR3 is TGTGCCAGCAGATCCCCGGGAAACACCATATATTTT.